These T cell receptor beta chains were read from a single sample in a study of tumor-infiltrating lymphocytes in primary liver carcinoma. TCRdb processed the multiplex PCR reads anew with MiXCR; each CDR3 protein has one entry. The sample yields about 100,000 distinct CDR3 sequences, about 62% seen once. The sample consisted of liver tumor tissue from sampling region 2. These receptors were obtained from a woman in her fifties or sixties with primary liver carcinoma and hepatitis B virus infection. CDR3s include the opening cysteine and the closing phenylalanine or tryptophan. A D gene is named only where the DNA matches it firmly. Clone size appears in some rows only: once, few, many, or a class for an expanded clone.

TRBV7-6	NA	TRBJ2-5	NA	CANSSQSTPQETQYF	TGTGCCAACAGCTCCCAGTCGACCCCCCAAGAGACCCAGTACTTC
TRBV5-6	TRBD2	TRBJ2-1	NA	CASSLAILAGSFYNEQFF	TGTGCCAGCAGCTTGGCCATACTAGCGGGAAGTTTCTACAATGAGCAGTTCTTC
TRBV4-2	NA	TRBJ2-2	many	CASLGGGDTGELFF	TGTGCCAGCCTGGGAGGTGGGGACACCGGGGAGCTGTTTTTT
TRBV28	NA	TRBJ2-2	many	CATRGTEVVTGELFF	TGTGCCACCCGAGGGACGGAGGTGGTCACCGGGGAGCTGTTTTTT
TRBV11-2	TRBD2	TRBJ2-7	NA	CASSLGGLAVQYF	TGTGCCAGCAGCTTGGGGGGACTAGCGGTTCAGTACTTC
TRBV7-9	NA	TRBJ2-6	NA	CASSLVFATGAISSGANVMTF	NA
TRBV5-4	TRBD1	TRBJ1-2	NA	CASSWDRDNYCYIF	TGTGCCAGCAGCTGGGACAGGGACAACTATTGCTACATCTTC
TRBV10-3	NA	TRBJ1-1	NA	CTIKARSQDTETFF	TGTACCATCAAGGCGAGGTCGCAGGACACTGAAACTTTCTTT
TRBV6-5	TRBD2	TRBJ2-1	many	CASSYGRGISGRVNEQFF	TGTGCCAGCAGTTATGGGAGGGGAATTAGCGGGAGGGTTAATGAGCAGTTCTTC
TRBV11-2	NA	TRBJ2-1	NA	CASSRRLGEGPGDEQFF	TGCGCCAGCAGCAGGAGACTAGGGGAAGGGCCGGGGGATGAGCAGTTCTTC
TRBV28	NA	TRBJ1-2	many	CASSQTGKHGYTF	TGTGCCAGCAGTCAGACGGGCAAGCATGGCTACACCTTC
TRBV29-1	NA	TRBJ2-3	NA	CSVNRGGYTDTQYF	TGCAGCGTAAACAGGGGGGGGTACACAGATACGCAGTATTTT
TRBV11-2	NA	TRBJ2-7	NA	CAISRARAYEQYF	TGTGCCATCAGCAGAGCCAGAGCATACGAACAGTACTTC
TRBV6-5	NA	TRBJ2-7	NA	CASSYMLNYEQYF	TGTGCTAGCAGTTATATGCTGAACTACGAGCAGTACTTC
TRBV28	NA	TRBJ1-2	NA	CASSFSTGFDYGYTF	TGTGCCAGCAGTTTCTCCACGGGCTTTGACTATGGCTACACCTTC
TRBV11-3	TRBD2	TRBJ2-1	NA	CVSSLDRGERGVDEQFF	TGTGTCAGCAGCTTAGATCGGGGGGAGCGGGGTGTCGATGAGCAGTTCTTC
TRBV12-3/TRBV12-4	NA	TRBJ2-7	NA	CANTPGTEQYF	TGTGCCAACACCCCAGGTACTGAGCAGTACTTC
TRBV6-6	TRBD1	TRBJ2-3	many	CASSPRDRGTDTQYF	TGTGCCAGCAGTCCCCGGGACAGGGGAACAGATACGCAGTATTTT
TRBV11-2	NA	TRBJ2-4	NA	CASGVSHLAKNIQYF	TGTGCTTCCGGGGTCAGTCACTTAGCCAAAAACATTCAGTACTTC
TRBV12-3/TRBV12-4	TRBD1	TRBJ1-1	NA	CVSSPQGGLTEAFF	TGTGTCAGCAGTCCGCAGGGGGGGCTCACTGAAGCTTTCTTT
TRBV5-6	NA	TRBJ1-6	many	CASTSGRGGRYNSPLHF	TGTGCCAGCACGTCGGGTCGAGGTGGCAGGTATAATTCACCCCTCCACTTT
TRBV7-8	NA	TRBJ2-1	once	CAGSPWRLSFYNGRFF	TGTGCCGGCAGCCCCTGGAGACTATCCTTTTACAATGGGCGGTTCTTC
TRBV6-5	NA	TRBJ2-1	many	CASCSGTGTPSFF	TGTGCCAGCTGTTCGGGAACCGGGACCCCGTCGTTCTTC
TRBV20-1	NA	TRBJ1-2	few	CSARRQYGYTF	TGCAGTGCCCGCCGACAGTATGGCTACACCTTC
TRBV12-3/TRBV12-4	NA	TRBJ1-4	many	CASTLKPLSTGGHQEKLFF	TGTGCCAGCACCCTAAAGCCCCTCTCGACGGGAGGGCACCAGGAAAAACTGTTTTTT
TRBV12-3/TRBV12-4	NA	TRBJ2-3	many	CASSVGEDTQYF	TGTGCCAGCAGTGTAGGAGAGGATACGCAGTATTTT
TRBV11-2	NA	TRBJ1-1	NA	CTSSLEEGTEAFF	TGTACCAGCAGCTTAGAAGAGGGCACTGAAGCCTTCTTT
TRBV29-1	NA	TRBJ1-3	NA	CSVMGSGNTIYF	TGCAGCGTTATGGGGTCTGGAAACACCATATATTTT
TRBV6-1	TRBD1	TRBJ2-3	once	CASSHRGFRTDTQYF	TGTGCCAGCAGTCACAGGGGCTTTCGTACAGATACGCAGTATTTT
TRBV6-1	NA	TRBJ2-2	NA	CASSPGRRNAGELFF	TGTGCAAGCTCTCCGGGACGGCGGAACGCCGGGGAGCTGTTTTTT
TRBV28	TRBD2	TRBJ2-1	NA	CGSSGTSGRVQRTYNEQFF	TGTGGCAGCAGTGGTACTAGCGGGAGGGTACAGAGAACCTACAATGAGCAGTTCTTC
TRBV11-3	NA	TRBJ2-3	medium-sized	CASSQGKGTTDTQYF	TGTGCCAGCAGCCAGGGGAAGGGGACCACAGATACGCAGTATTTT
TRBV12-3/TRBV12-4	TRBD1	TRBJ1-1	NA	CASSFRTGGNTEVFF	TGTGCCAGCAGTTTCAGGACAGGGGGAAACACTGAAGTTTTCTTT
TRBV11-3	TRBD1	TRBJ2-1	NA	CASSPGTGGDYEQFF	TGTGCCAGCAGCCCCGGGACAGGGGGCGACTATGAGCAGTTCTTC
TRBV28	NA	TRBJ1-1	NA	CASSLRALGAFF	TGTGCCAGCAGTTTACGGGCACTCGGGGCTTTCTTT
TRBV28	NA	TRBJ2-7	few	CASSLGAYEQYF	TGTGCCAGCAGTTTAGGAGCATACGAGCAGTACTTC